The rows below give T cell receptor beta chains drawn from one sample of a study of TIL therapy for anti-PD-1-resistant metastatic lung cancer. Only in-frame clones appear in the TCRdb table, and some are missing; sequencing was by immunoSEQ multiplex PCR. The sample has about 53,000 clones; about 73% are singletons. Sequenced here: blood, sampled at baseline. The source is a person aged 25-79 years with non-small cell lung cancer. Both conserved end residues are part of each CDR3. Only some rows state a clone size, as once, few, many or a class for expanded clones.

abundance | v_gene | CDR3aa
- | TRBV7-2 | CASSPGTGGARGYTF
- | TRBV19 | CASSIRAGPNTIYF
- | TRBV6-5 | CASSYSRGSDYEQYF
once | TRBV7-8 | CASSHSPQGGGYTF
- | TRBV12-5 | CASGLVSQPYEQYF
- | TRBV29-1 | CSVDSGMGANTGELFF
- | TRBV5-1 | CASSLSSLDTQYF
once | TRBV5-1 | CASSLGDSDGQPQHF
- | TRBV7-2 | CASSWSSYEQYF
- | TRBV29-1 | CSVEDGRGRSLETQYF
- | TRBV2 | CARGQEMNTEAFF
many | TRBV9 | CASSVGGRAYGYTF
- | TRBV27 | CASSPGTKANYGYTF
- | TRBV28 | CASRGLPPTDTQYF
- | TRBV7-2 | CASSLARQGVAGNTIYF
- | TRBV6-5 | CASSYSRGAGNQPQHF
- | TRBV5-4 | CASSPGGTGANVLTF
- | TRBV28 | CASSPGPSRRNQPQHF
- | TRBV15 | CATSREVGRKNNEQFF
- | TRBV18 | CASSPGMNTEAFF
- | TRBV7-2 | CASSLSGSETQYF
- | TRBV6-6 | CASSYPRGTNTGELFF
few | TRBV5-4 | CASSRSGRATDTQYF
- | TRBV7-8 | CASSFQGVSNQPQHF
- | TRBV28 | CASSSSWTSGGPYNEQFF
- | TRBV2 | CASSVKGETQYF
- | TRBV5-1 | CASSGSPDNSYEQYF
- | TRBV4-2 | CASSAVSGFLSSYNSPLHF
once | TRBV27 | CASSFSGKYNEQFF